Following are 31 T cell receptor beta chains from one sample sequenced in a study of breast tumors, draining lymph nodes, adjacent tissues. Axillary draining lymph nodes of breast cancer patients supplied the node samples. TCRdb itself ran the multiplex PCR reads through MiXCR, one entry per CDR3 protein. The repertoire consists of about 270,000 distinct CDR3 sequences, with 30% to 35% occurring once and the leading ten covering 0.85% to 1.3%. Specimen: axillary lymph node tissue. The receptors originated from a female donor with breast cancer. Some clones in this sample may be carry-over from other donors' samples.

This clonotype has ten or more counts. The rearrangement joins TRBV5-6 to TRBJ2-7; D may be TRBD1 (5 bases). Trimming pared 0 bases from V and 2 bases from J, leaving 6 bases between. Germline-derived CDR1 and CDR2 are SGHDT and YYEEEE. The CDR3 totals 13 residues. CDR3 DNA: TGTGCCAGCAGCTTGGAAGGGGCCTACGAGCAGTACTTC. Translation: CASSLEGAYEQYF. Full variable domain (rest looked up from reference TRBV5-6 and TRBJ2-7): DAGVTQSPTHLIKTRGQQVTLRCSPKSGHDTVSWYQQALGQGPQFIFQYYEEEERQRGNFPDRFSGHQFPNYSSELNVNALLLGDSALYLCASSLEGAYEQYFGPGTRLTVT.

The table lists this clonotype with many counts. The chain uses TRBV20-1 and TRBJ1-4; no firm D call. This CDR3 is 13 amino acids long. Per germline, CDR1 DFQATT and CDR2 SNEGSKA (reference sequence). Trimming stripped 3 bases from V and 4 bases from J, with 9 bases between. The CDR3 loop reads CSASHRNNEKLFF. In DNA, the CDR3 is TGCAGTGCTAGTCACAGAAATAATGAAAAACTGTTTTTT.

This clonotype was observed a single time. Given a much more abundant clone one base away, this may be a read error. The gene calls are TRBV6-2 or TRBV6-3 and TRBJ1-2, with D perhaps TRBD1 (6 bases). CDR1 is MNHEY, CDR2 SVGEGT, per germline. The CDR3 spans 12 residues. CDR3 protein: CVSSWEQGGYTF. In DNA, the CDR3 is TGTGTCAGCAGTTGGGAACAGGGCGGCTACACCTTC.

This clonotype was recorded many times. V is TRBV6-1 and J is TRBJ1-5; no definite D call. The CDR3 length is 12 residues. CDR1 MNHNS and CDR2 SASEGT come from the germline V gene. Trimming stripped 7 bases from V and 8 bases from J, with 12 bases between. The CDR3 loop reads CASKQQTKPQHF. In DNA form, the CDR3 reads TGTGCCAGCAAACAACAAACCAAGCCCCAGCATTTT.

This clonotype appeared a single time. The V gene is TRBV20-1, the J gene TRBJ1-4; D remains unclear. Trimming stripped 4 bases from V and 9 bases from J, with 15 bases between. From germline, CDR1 is DFQATT and CDR2 SNEGSKA (reference sequence). The CDR3 loop spans 13 amino acids. Written as DNA, the CDR3 is TGCAGTGCTATTGGAGGGCTCGGTAAAAAACTGTTTTTT. Translating it yields CSAIGGLGKKLFF.

This clonotype appeared many times. The genes are TRBV5-4 and TRBJ2-3; 9 nucleotides agree with TRBD2. The J segment lost 6 bases and the V segment lost 1 base, leaving 0 bases of the junction unmatched. The CDR3 has 13 residues. CDR1 is SGHNT, CDR2 YYREEE, per germline (reference sequence). CDR3 in amino acids: CASSLTSGDTQYF. In nucleotides, the CDR3 is TGTGCCAGCAGCTTGACTAGCGGGGATACGCAGTATTTT. Variable domain in full (rest from reference TRBV5-4 and TRBJ2-3): ETGVTQSPTHLIKTRGQQVTLRCSSQSGHNTVSWYQQALGQGPQFIFQYYREEENGRGNFPPRFSGLQFPNYSSELNVNALELDDSALYLCASSLTSGDTQYFGPGTRLTVL.

This clonotype was detected a few times. A read error is possible here, since a much larger clone lies one base away. The chain uses TRBV20-1 and TRBJ2-7, with TRBD1 matching 7 bases. Trimming cost V 5 bases and J 8 bases; bases outside gene matches: 12. CDR1 and CDR2 (germline): DFQATT, SNEGSKA (reference sequence). The CDR3 spans 13 residues. CDR3 bases: TGCAGTGCTCCCCGGGACAGTAGTAGCCAGCAGTACTTC. Its protein is CSAPRDSSSQQYF.

About this clonotype: A read error may be the cause here, since a much bigger clone is one base away. The chain couples TRBV20-1 to TRBJ2-3, with a weak D call TRBD1 (5 bases). The germline V gene has CDR1 DFQATT and CDR2 SNEGSKA (reference sequence). CDR3 length: 14 residues. The CDR3 nucleotides read TGCAGTGCTAGAGAGGCAGGGAATACAGCTACGCAGTATTTT. Its translation: CSAREAGNTATQYF.

This clonotype has a count of ten or more. This rearrangement joins TRBV20-1 to TRBJ2-5, with 9 bases fitting TRBD2. Germline CDR1 is DFQATT and CDR2 is SNEGSKA (reference sequence). CDR3 length: 14 residues. J gave up 4 bases and V 5 bases, and 8 bases lay outside the gene matches. The CDR3 here is CSALREGGGETQYF. The DNA for the CDR3 is TGCAGTGCTCTGCGGGAGGGTGGGGGAGAGACCCAGTACTTC.

This clonotype was seen at least ten times. J is TRBJ2-3 and V is TRBV2; D gene uncertain. This CDR3 spans 15 amino acids. CDR1 and CDR2 from the germline V gene are SNHLY and FYNNEI. V dropped 6 bases and J dropped 5 bases, with 18 bases sitting between them. This CDR3 is CASRKTDQSGDTQYF. CDR3 bases: TGTGCCAGCAGGAAAACGGACCAATCAGGAGATACGCAGTATTTT.

This clonotype was seen only a few times. The V gene is TRBV6-6, the J gene TRBJ2-7; 11 bases agree with TRBD1. This CDR3 region has 16 residues. Germline loops: CDR1 MNHNY, CDR2 SVGAGI (reference sequence). The J segment lost 3 bases and the V segment lost 7 bases, leaving 11 bases of the junction unmatched. The CDR3 sequence is CASKHLGDRGFYEQYF. CDR3 sequence (DNA): TGTGCCAGCAAACACCTCGGGGACAGGGGGTTCTACGAGCAGTACTTC.

The gene calls are TRBV25-1 and TRBJ2-3; D is undetermined. V gave up 3 bases and J gave up 10 bases, with 26 bases separating them. Germline V gene sequence: CDR1 MGHDK, CDR2 SYGVNS. The CDR3 runs to 17 residues. CDR3 bases: TGTGCCAGCAGTGACCCGTCCCTTTCGGTCTTCACAGACGCGCAGTATTTT. Translating it yields CASSDPSLSVFTDAQYF.

With respect to this clonotype: A much bigger clone sits one base away, suggesting this may be a read error. V and J are TRBV11-3 and TRBJ2-1; TRBD2 matches 8 bases. The germline CDR1 and CDR2 sequences are SGHNT and YENEEA. Losses at the gene ends were 4 bases for V and 7 bases for J; bases not matched to a gene: 9. The CDR3 runs to 15 residues. The CDR3 coding sequence is TGTGCCAGCAGCTCAATAAGCGGGAGATGGAATGAGCAGTTCTTC. This encodes CASSSISGRWNEQFF.

The chain employs TRBV29-1 and TRBJ1-1; 9 bases line up with TRBD1. This CDR3 has 13 amino acids. Germline V CDR1 and CDR2: SQVTM, ANQGSEA. V dropped 6 bases and J dropped 2; count of bases not matched to a gene: 4. The CDR3 here is CSVETGGNTEAFF. CDR3 in DNA: TGCAGCGTCGAAACAGGGGGCAACACTGAAGCTTTCTTT.

This clonotype showed up just a few times. V gene TRBV28 combines with J gene TRBJ1-5; D remains ambiguous. Trimming stripped 2 bases from V and 1 base from J, with 6 bases between. The CDR3 consists of 14 residues. From germline, CDR1 is MDHEN and CDR2 SYDVKM. The CDR3 nucleotides are TGTGCCAGCAGTTTAACGACCAGCAATCAGCCCCAGCATTTT. As protein: CASSLTTSNQPQHF.

The rearrangement uses TRBV11-2 and TRBJ1-1; 8 bases fit TRBD1. Trimming cost V 4 bases and J 3 bases; bases outside gene matches: 4. This CDR3 comprises 14 residues. The V gene's germline CDR1 is SGHAT and CDR2 FQNNGV. This CDR3 is CASSSSTGDTEAFF. The CDR3 coding sequence is TGTGCCAGCAGCTCCTCGACAGGGGACACTGAAGCTTTCTTT.

This clonotype was detected only a few times. The V and J genes are TRBV27 and TRBJ2-3; 7 bases match TRBD1. The CDR3 runs 14 residues. Per germline, CDR1 MNHEY and CDR2 SMNVEV (reference sequence). With 7 bases clipped from V and 3 bases from J, the junction kept 7 bases outside the gene matches. The CDR3 loop reads CASTWQGVTDTQYF. CDR3 sequence (DNA): TGTGCCAGCACCTGGCAGGGGGTTACAGATACGCAGTATTTT.

This clonotype was seen at least ten times. V and J are TRBV20-1 and TRBJ2-5; either TRBD1 or TRBD2 may supply D (5 bases each). CDR3 length: 14 residues. With 1 base removed from V and 4 bases from J, the gap between germline ends came to 13 bases. The germline V gene encodes CDR1 DFQATT and CDR2 SNEGSKA (reference sequence). The CDR3 reads CSARGGTTAETQYF. CDR3 nucleotide sequence: TGCAGTGCTAGAGGGGGGACGACTGCAGAGACCCAGTACTTC.

Many counts were recorded for this clonotype. The J gene is TRBJ2-7, the V gene TRBV9; D is perhaps TRBD2 (5 bases). The V and J ends lost 5 bases and 2 bases respectively, with 14 bases between them. This CDR3 is 14 amino acids long. Per the germline V gene, CDR1 is SGDLS and CDR2 is YYNGEE. CDR3 residues: CASRVETNAYEQYF. CDR3 in DNA: TGTGCCAGCAGGGTGGAGACTAATGCCTACGAGCAGTACTTC.

With regard to this clonotype: It may be a read error: a sequence one base away is much more abundant. This chain joins TRBV11-3 and TRBJ2-5; 11 bases match TRBD2. The CDR3 totals 16 residues. J gave up 3 bases and V 0 bases, and 3 bases lay outside the gene matches. Germline V gene data show CDR1 as SGHNT and CDR2 as YENEEA. The CDR3: CASSLDQGLAEETQYF. DNA of the CDR3: TGTGCCAGCAGCTTAGATCAGGGACTAGCGGAAGAGACCCAGTACTTC.

Of note for this clonotype: At one end the junction does not follow the germline gene, possibly because of a read error. The V call is TRBV5-1, the J call TRBJ1-3, with D hard to call. Germline CDR1 and CDR2: SGHRS and YFSETQ. The CDR3 has 15 amino acids. This chain's CDR3 is CASSFSGVNGNAIYF. For the CDR3, the DNA is TGCGCCAGCAGCTTCAGCGGGGTGAATGGAAACGCCATATATTTT.

This clonotype was seen ten or more times. This chain uses TRBV7-9 with TRBJ2-3; 13 nucleotides line up with TRBD2. Trimming took 5 bases from V and 4 from J; bases not matched to a gene: 3. CDR3 length equals 15 residues. Germline CDR1 reads SEHNR; CDR2 reads FQNEAQ (reference sequence). CDR3 region: CASSETSGRADTQYF. The CDR3 coding sequence is TGTGCCAGCAGCGAAACTAGCGGGAGGGCAGATACGCAGTATTTT.

Concerning this clonotype: This clone may be a read error of a much larger clone one base away. The chain uses TRBV19 and TRBJ2-7; D may be TRBD1 (8 bases). Germline assignment: CDR1 LNHDA and CDR2 SQIVND (reference sequence). The CDR3 runs 15 residues. The CDR3 here is CASSLGGTGVYGQYF. CDR3 sequence (DNA): TGTGCCAGTAGTCTGGGGGGGACAGGTGTATACGGGCAGTACTTC.

This clonotype was recorded many times. V gene TRBV30 combines with J gene TRBJ1-4; 9 bases agree with TRBD1. This CDR3 comprises 13 residues. Germline-derived CDR1 and CDR2 are GTSNPN and SVGIG (reference sequence). J was trimmed by 8 bases and V by 5 bases; bases with no gene match: 6. CDR3 amino acids: CAWVDDRGEKLFF. DNA of the CDR3: TGTGCCTGGGTGGATGACAGGGGGGAAAAACTGTTTTTT.

The V gene is TRBV27, the J gene TRBJ2-1; D could derive from TRBD1 or TRBD2 (5 bases each). The CDR3 loop spans 15 amino acids. Per the germline V gene, CDR1 is MNHEY and CDR2 is SMNVEV (reference sequence). The germline V and J ends were trimmed by 4 bases and 6 bases, with 16 bases remaining between them. This chain's CDR3 is CASSSGDQRGNEQFF. CDR3 nucleotide sequence: TGTGCCAGCAGTTCCGGGGATCAAAGGGGCAATGAGCAGTTCTTC.

About this clonotype itself: The final CDR3 position lacks the conserved phenylalanine or tryptophan, pointing to a likely read error. CDR3 coding DNA: TGTGCCAGCAGCCAAGAGGGACTCCAAGAGACCCAGTACCTC. Its translation is CASSQEGLQETQYL. This chain connects TRBV7-9 to TRBJ2-5; D possibly corresponds to TRBD2 (6 bases). V gave up 5 bases and J gave up 1 base, with 11 bases separating them. From germline, CDR1 is SEHNR and CDR2 FQNEAQ (reference sequence). The CDR3 has 14 residues.

A remark on this clonotype: A much more abundant neighbour one base away suggests this may be a read error. The chain links TRBV5-1 to TRBJ1-3; 7 positions match TRBD1. The V segment lost 4 bases and the J segment 0 bases; nucleotides outside the gene matches: 4. The CDR3 runs to 15 residues. Germline lookup yields CDR1 SGHRS and CDR2 YFSETQ. CDR3 DNA sequence: TGCGCCAGCAGCCAACAGGGGTGCTCTGGAAACACCATATATTTT. It specifies CASSQQGCSGNTIYF.

This clonotype has a count of ten or more. The chain joins TRBV5-1 to TRBJ1-2; D call uncertain. Trimming removed 0 bases at V and 4 bases at J, with 7 bases between. CDR1 SGHRS and CDR2 YFSETQ come from the germline V gene. This CDR3 is built from 13 residues. The CDR3 protein is CASSLAATYGYTF. The CDR3 bases are TGCGCCAGCAGCTTGGCGGCTACCTATGGCTACACCTTC.

This clonotype was detected ten times or more. The chain couples TRBV10-3 to TRBJ2-7, with D perhaps TRBD2 (5 bases). CDR1 and CDR2 (germline): ENHRY, SYGVKD. The ends were cut back, 8 bases at V and 3 bases at J, with 14 bases in the middle. The length of the CDR3 is 13 residues. CDR3 in amino acids: CAIRTAGYYEQYF. CDR3 in DNA: TGTGCCATCCGGACGGCGGGTTACTACGAGCAGTACTTC.

As concerns this clonotype: Given a much more abundant clone one base away, this may be a read error. This chain's CDR3 is CASSLGGGWDSGELSF. CDR3 DNA: TGTGCCAGCAGCTTAGGGGGGGGCTGGGATTCCGGGGAGCTGTCTTTT. The chain uses TRBV7-2 and TRBJ2-2, with D perhaps matching TRBD2 (7 bases). CDR1 is SGHTA and CDR2 is FQGNSA in the germline V gene. The CDR3 sequence is 16 residues long.

Ten or more counts support this clonotype. V usage is TRBV12-3 or TRBV12-4 and J usage is TRBJ2-1; D gene uncertain. There are 13 residues in the CDR3. Trimming removed 0 bases from V and 9 bases from J, with 9 bases in between. The CDR3 coding sequence is TGTGCCAGCAGTTTAGCGCGTCTCGGTGAGCAGTTCTTC. Protein: CASSLARLGEQFF.